A single TCR beta chain is shown here with its context. Its antigen is currently unknown. The CDR3 contains 16 residues. Germline V gene sequence: CDR1 LNHDA, CDR2 SQIVND (reference sequence). The V and J ends lost 6 bases and 7 bases respectively, with 21 bases between them. TCRdb's table, derived via immunoSEQ multiplex PCR, lists solely in-frame clones and lacks some. The table records roughly 110,000 clones, less than 95% of them present only once. This record belongs to a study of T cell responses to AZD1222 COVID-19 vaccine. Whole-study results and caveats: Reportedly, nearly half of unique spike TCRs recognized epitopes outside B.1.351/B.1.1.7 mutations. Spike regions recognized by vaccine-associated CD4 TCRs spanned the protein, led by 160-218 and 743-854. None of the repertoires were sampled until the peak T cell response had passed. In a largely white British group with more females than males, clonal diversity was possibly underestimated.

The sequencing used peripheral blood, collected 28 days after the second AZD1222 dose. This chain links TRBV19 with TRBJ2-2, with D possibly being TRBD2 (6 bases). This TCR derives from an adult who received the AZD1222 COVID-19 vaccine. In DNA, the CDR3 is TGTGCCAGTAGAACAACTATCGGGGGTAGCGGCGGGGAGCTGTTTTTT. This codes for CASRTTIGGSGGELFF. The whole variable domain, filled in from reference TRBV19 and TRBJ2-2, reads DGGITQSPKYLFRKEGQNVTLSCEQNLNHDAMYWYRQDPGQGLRLIYYSQIVNDFQKGDIAEGYSVSREKKESFPLTVTSAQKNPTAFYLCASRTTIGGSGGELFFGEGSRLTVL.